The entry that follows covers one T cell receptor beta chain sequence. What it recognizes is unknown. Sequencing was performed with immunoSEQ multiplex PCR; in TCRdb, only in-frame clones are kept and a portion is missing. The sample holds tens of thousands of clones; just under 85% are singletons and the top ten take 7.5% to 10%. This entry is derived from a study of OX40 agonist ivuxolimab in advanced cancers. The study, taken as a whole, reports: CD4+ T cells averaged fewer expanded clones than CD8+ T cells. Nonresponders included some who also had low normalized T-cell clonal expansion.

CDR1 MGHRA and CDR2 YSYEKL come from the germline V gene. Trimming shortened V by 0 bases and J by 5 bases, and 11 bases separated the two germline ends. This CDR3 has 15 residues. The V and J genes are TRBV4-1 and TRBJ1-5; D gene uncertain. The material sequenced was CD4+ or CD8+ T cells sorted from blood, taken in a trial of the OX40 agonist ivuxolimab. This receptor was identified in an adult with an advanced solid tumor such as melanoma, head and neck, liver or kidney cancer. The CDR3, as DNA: TGCGCCAGCAGCCAAGATAGGGCCTACGATCAGCCCCAGCATTTT. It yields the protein CASSQDRAYDQPQHF.